Sequencing of this T cell receptor (beta chain) was carried out in a study of cytomegalovirus exposure and HLA in healthy donors. Overall study findings and caveats: Owing to their indistinguishability, certain V segments, notably TRBV6-2 and TRBV6-3, were excluded. With later analysis, a missense DCLRE1C variant became linked to TCR beta V- and J-gene trimming.

The PCR had 60 Vbeta and 13 Jbeta primers. The assay was immunoSEQ multiplex PCR, and TCRdb's table has in-frame clones only and misses some. This table has 95,000 to 100,000 clones, more than 70% appearing once. The CDR3 spans 13 residues. In germline, CDR1 is MNHEY, CDR2 SMNVEV (reference sequence). V was pared by 10 bases and J by 1 base, with 13 bases between. Regarding this clone: Its antigen remains unknown.

The V call is TRBV27, the J call TRBJ1-1; D uncertain. The sequence came from a man aged 25-45 years in good health and CMV-seronegative. Sequenced: PBMCs. The CDR3 DNA reads as TGTGCCACCTTAGGGAGCAAGAACACTGAAGCTTTCTTT. Protein sequence: CATLGSKNTEAFF.